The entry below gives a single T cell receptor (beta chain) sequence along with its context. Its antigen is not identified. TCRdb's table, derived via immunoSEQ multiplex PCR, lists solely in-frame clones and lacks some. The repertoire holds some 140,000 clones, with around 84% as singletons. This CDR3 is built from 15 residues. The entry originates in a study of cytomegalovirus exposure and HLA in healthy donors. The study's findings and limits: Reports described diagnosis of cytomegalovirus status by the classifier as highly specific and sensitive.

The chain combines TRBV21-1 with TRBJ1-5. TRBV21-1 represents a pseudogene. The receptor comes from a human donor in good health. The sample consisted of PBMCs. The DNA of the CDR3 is TGTGCCAGCAGCAAAACCGGAGATAGCAATCAGCCCCAGCATTTT. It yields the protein CASSKTGDSNQPQHF.